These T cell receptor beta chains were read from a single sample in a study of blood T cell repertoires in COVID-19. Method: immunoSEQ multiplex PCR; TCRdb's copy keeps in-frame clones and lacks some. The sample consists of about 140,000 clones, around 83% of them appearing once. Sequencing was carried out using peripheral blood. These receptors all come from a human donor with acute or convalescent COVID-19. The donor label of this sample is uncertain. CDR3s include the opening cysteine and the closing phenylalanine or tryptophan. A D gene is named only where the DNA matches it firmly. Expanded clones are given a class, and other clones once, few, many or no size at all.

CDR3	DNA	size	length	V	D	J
CASSSSPGSKFSNQPQHF	TGTGCCAGCAGTTCAAGCCCCGGGTCCAAATTTAGCAATCAGCCCCAGCATTTT	once	18	TRBV28	NA	TRBJ1-5
CASSSGQGADTQYF	TGTGCCAGCAGCTCGGGACAGGGGGCAGATACGCAGTATTTT	NA	14	TRBV7-2	TRBD1	TRBJ2-3
CASSSWTGDTEAFF	TGTGCCAGCAGCTCGTGGACAGGGGACACTGAAGCTTTCTTT	NA	14	TRBV7-9	TRBD1	TRBJ1-1
CASSLSQPQHF	TGTGCCAGCAGCTTATCTCAGCCCCAGCATTTT	NA	11	TRBV9	NA	TRBJ1-5
CASSSGQGNEKLFF	TGCGCCAGCAGCTCGGGACAGGGAAACGAAAAACTGTTTTTT	NA	14	TRBV5-1	TRBD1	TRBJ1-4
CASSGERGELFF	TGTGCCTCGTCAGGGGAGAGAGGGGAGCTGTTTTTT	NA	12	TRBV6-5	NA	TRBJ2-2
CASSLSTPEDQPQHF	TGCGCCAGCAGCTTGAGCACCCCCGAGGATCAGCCCCAGCATTTT	NA	15	TRBV5-1	NA	TRBJ1-5
CASSQVSRGELFF	TGTGCCAGCAGCCAAGTGTCCCGCGGGGAGCTGTTTTTT	NA	13	TRBV14	NA	TRBJ2-2
CASGQQVPGNTIYF	TGTGCCAGCGGCCAACAGGTTCCTGGAAACACCATATATTTT	NA	14	TRBV28	NA	TRBJ1-3
CASSVVEAPLNTEAFF	TGTGCCAGCAGTGTTGTTGAGGCTCCTTTGAACACTGAAGCTTTCTTT	NA	16	TRBV6-2/TRBV6-3	NA	TRBJ1-1
CATSRPPAGEQFF	TGTGCCACCAGCAGACCCCCCGCGGGTGAGCAGTTCTTC	few	13	TRBV15	NA	TRBJ2-1
CASSLGGQGNKNIQYF	TGTGCCAGCAGCTTAGGGGGACAGGGCAACAAAAACATTCAGTACTTC	NA	16	TRBV7-6	TRBD1	TRBJ2-4
CAISGGYSVVNTEAFF	TGTGCCATCAGTGGTGGTTATTCGGTGGTGAACACTGAAGCTTTCTTT	NA	16	TRBV10-3	NA	TRBJ1-1
CASSRTSGSVETQYF	TGTGCCAGCAGCAGGACTAGCGGGAGTGTGGAGACCCAGTACTTC	NA	15	TRBV6-5	TRBD2	TRBJ2-5
CASSLGQNTLHF	TGTGCCAGCAGTCTTGGACAGAACACCCTCCACTTT	NA	12	TRBV28	NA	TRBJ1-6
CASSTGGSQPQHF	TGTGCCAGCAGTACAGGGGGGAGTCAGCCCCAGCATTTT	NA	13	TRBV11-2	TRBD1	TRBJ1-5
CATSDLHGNEAFF	TGTGCCACCAGTGACCTTCACGGTAATGAAGCTTTCTTT	NA	13	TRBV24-1	NA	TRBJ1-1